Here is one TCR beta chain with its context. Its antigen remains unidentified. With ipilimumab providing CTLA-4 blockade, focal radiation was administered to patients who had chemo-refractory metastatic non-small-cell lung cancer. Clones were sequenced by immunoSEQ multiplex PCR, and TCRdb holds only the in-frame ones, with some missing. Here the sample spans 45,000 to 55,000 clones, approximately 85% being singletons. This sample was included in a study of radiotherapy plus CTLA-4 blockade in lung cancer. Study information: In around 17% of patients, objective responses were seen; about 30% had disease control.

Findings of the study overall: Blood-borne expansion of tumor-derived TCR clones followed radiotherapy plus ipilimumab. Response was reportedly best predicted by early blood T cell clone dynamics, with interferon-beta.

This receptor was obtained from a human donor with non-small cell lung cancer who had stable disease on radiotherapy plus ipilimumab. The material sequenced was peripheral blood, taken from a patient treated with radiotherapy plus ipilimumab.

CDR3 amino acids: CASNGGALSGANVLTF. The CDR3 DNA is TGTGCCAGCAATGGGGGCGCTTTATCTGGGGCCAACGTCCTGACTTTC. The chain recombines TRBV2 with TRBJ2-6, with D perhaps matching TRBD1 (6 bases). Trimming stripped 7 bases from V and 1 base from J, with 14 bases between. The CDR3 runs 16 residues. Germline lookup yields CDR1 SNHLY and CDR2 FYNNEI.